Listed below are T cell receptor beta chains from one sample, sequenced in a study of T cell repertoires in cytomegalovirus infection. No antigens are known for them. TCRdb re-called the reads with MiXCR, one entry per CDR3 protein. The data hold roughly 800,000 distinct CDR3 sequences, with around 29% observed a single time. Sequencing was performed on cultured CD8+ T cells from PBMCs, taken from culture after CMV antigen stimulation. The receptors come from a human donor in good health (CMV status not recorded). Some clones in this sample may be carry-over from other donors' samples. CDR3s include the opening cysteine and the closing phenylalanine or tryptophan. Fields, in order: D gene, J gene, clone size, V gene, CDR3 protein, CDR3 DNA. A D gene is named only where the DNA matches it firmly. The size of a clone is reported for some rows only, either as once, few or many, or as a class for expanded clones.

D: TRBD1
J: TRBJ2-3
size: many
V: TRBV7-2
CDR3: CASSGETGDTDTQYF
DNA: TGTGCCAGCAGCGGAGAGACAGGGGACACAGATACGCAGTATTTT

D: TRBD1
J: TRBJ2-7
size: NA
V: TRBV7-6
CDR3: CASSPGGGKVGEQYF
DNA: TGTGCCAGCAGCCCAGGGGGTGGGAAGGTGGGGGAGCAGTACTTC

D: NA
J: TRBJ2-3
size: many
V: TRBV27
CDR3: CASSLSGDTQYF
DNA: TGTGCCAGCAGTTTATCTGGAGATACGCAGTATTTT

D: TRBD1
J: TRBJ1-5
size: many
V: TRBV7-9
CDR3: CASSLSQGENQPQHF
DNA: TGTGCCAGCAGCCTATCACAGGGGGAGAATCAGCCCCAGCATTTT

D: NA
J: TRBJ1-1
size: NA
V: TRBV6-5
CDR3: CASSRPSEGTEAFF
DNA: TGTGCCAGCAGCCGACCGTCTGAAGGCACTGAAGCTTTCTTT

D: NA
J: TRBJ1-2
size: NA
V: TRBV7-9
CDR3: CASSSLGEGGLHGYTF
DNA: TGTGCCAGCAGCTCCCTCGGGGAGGGGGGGCTACATGGCTACACCTTC

D: TRBD1
J: TRBJ1-5
size: NA
V: TRBV5-4
CDR3: CASSLGGQGSQPQHF
DNA: TGTGCCAGCAGCTTGGGTGGACAGGGGAGTCAGCCCCAGCATTTT

D: NA
J: TRBJ2-3
size: NA
V: TRBV13
CDR3: CASSLGPTTDTQYF
DNA: TGTGCCAGCAGCCTCGGGCCTACCACAGATACGCAGTATTTT

D: TRBD1
J: TRBJ2-1
size: NA
V: TRBV4-2
CDR3: CASSQEGTGYNEQFF
DNA: TGTGCCAGCAGCCAAGAGGGGACAGGTTACAATGAGCAGTTCTTC

D: NA
J: TRBJ2-1
size: NA
V: TRBV12-3/TRBV12-4
CDR3: CASSFGGQGEQFF
DNA: TGTGCCAGCAGTTTCGGGGGGCAAGGTGAGCAGTTCTTC

D: NA
J: TRBJ1-2
size: few
V: TRBV4-1
CDR3: CTSSQPLGGTHYGYTF
DNA: TGCACCAGCAGCCAACCCCTCGGTGGGACTCACTATGGCTACACCTTC

D: TRBD2
J: TRBJ2-3
size: NA
V: TRBV7-6
CDR3: CASSLAAGGPTDTQYF
DNA: TGTGCCAGCAGCTTAGCGGCGGGGGGGCCCACAGATACGCAGTATTTT

D: TRBD2
J: TRBJ2-3
size: few
V: TRBV4-2
CDR3: CASSQDPLGAGGGTDTQYF
DNA: TGTGCCAGCAGCCAAGACCCCTTAGGGGCGGGGGGCGGTACAGATACGCAGTATTTT

D: NA
J: TRBJ1-5
size: few
V: TRBV19
CDR3: CASTTQGPQPQHF
DNA: TGTGCCAGTACTACCCAGGGACCCCAGCCCCAGCATTTT

D: NA
J: TRBJ2-3
size: many
V: TRBV6-1
CDR3: CASSEVWQEGSHSNTQYF
DNA: TGTGCCAGCAGTGAAGTATGGCAGGAAGGGTCCCACAGTAATACGCAGTATTTT

D: NA
J: TRBJ1-1
size: NA
V: TRBV6-2/TRBV6-3
CDR3: CASSSLRIFSGGAFF
DNA: TGTGCCAGCAGTTCCCTACGGATCTTTTCAGGCGGAGCTTTCTTT